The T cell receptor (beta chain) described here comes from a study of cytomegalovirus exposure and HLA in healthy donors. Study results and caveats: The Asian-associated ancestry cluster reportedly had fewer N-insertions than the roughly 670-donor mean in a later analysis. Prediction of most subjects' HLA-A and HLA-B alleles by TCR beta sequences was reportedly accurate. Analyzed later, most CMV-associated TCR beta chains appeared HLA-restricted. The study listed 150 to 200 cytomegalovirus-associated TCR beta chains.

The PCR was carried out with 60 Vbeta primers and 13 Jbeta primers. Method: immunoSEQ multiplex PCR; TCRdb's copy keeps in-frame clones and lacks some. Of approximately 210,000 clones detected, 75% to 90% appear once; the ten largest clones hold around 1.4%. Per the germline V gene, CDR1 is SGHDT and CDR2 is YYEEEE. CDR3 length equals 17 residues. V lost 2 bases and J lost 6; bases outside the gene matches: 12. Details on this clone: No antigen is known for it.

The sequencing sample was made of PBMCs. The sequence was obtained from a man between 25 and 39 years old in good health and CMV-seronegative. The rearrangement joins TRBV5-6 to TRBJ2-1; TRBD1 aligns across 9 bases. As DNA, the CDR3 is TGTGCCAGCAGCTTCAACCCCGGGACAGGGTTTTTCAATGAGCAGTTCTTC. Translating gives CASSFNPGTGFFNEQFF.